This record covers a single TCR beta chain. This sample is part of a study of shared clonotypes between healthy human individuals. This table comes from immunoSEQ multiplex PCR, and its TCRdb copy is limited to in-frame clones, with some not included. This sample has about 490,000 clones; over 60% occur once, and the top ten carry under 15%. Germline V gives CDR1 MRHNA, CDR2 SNTAGT. The germline V and J ends were trimmed by 4 bases and 7 bases, with 11 bases remaining between them. The CDR3 runs to 13 residues. The V and J genes are TRBV6-4 and TRBJ2-1; a weak D match, TRBD2 (6 bases). This clonotype was obtained from a woman aged 40-49 years in good health. Some clones in this sample may be carry-over from other donors' samples. Sequenced: PBMCs. This CDR3 reads CASSAQGGNEQFF. CDR3 bases: TGTGCCAGCAGTGCCCAGGGAGGTAATGAGCAGTTCTTC.